The TCR beta chain under discussion was sequenced for a study of control samples from healthy donors and cancer patients. Only in-frame clones appear in the TCRdb table, and some are missing; sequencing was by immunoSEQ multiplex PCR. The sample records 45,000 to 60,000 clones, roughly 80% being singletons. Between the trimmed V and J ends, which lost 6 bases and 1 base, there was a span of 8 bases. Germline values: CDR1 SGHRS, CDR2 YFSETQ. The CDR3 consists of 14 residues. The sequenced sample was blood. The gene calls are TRBV5-1 and TRBJ2-6, with D unresolved. The TCR sequence derives from a man aged 65-85 years in good health. The CDR3 is CASTDGSGANVLTF. The CDR3 DNA follows: TGCGCCAGCACCGATGGTTCTGGGGCCAACGTCCTGACTTTC.